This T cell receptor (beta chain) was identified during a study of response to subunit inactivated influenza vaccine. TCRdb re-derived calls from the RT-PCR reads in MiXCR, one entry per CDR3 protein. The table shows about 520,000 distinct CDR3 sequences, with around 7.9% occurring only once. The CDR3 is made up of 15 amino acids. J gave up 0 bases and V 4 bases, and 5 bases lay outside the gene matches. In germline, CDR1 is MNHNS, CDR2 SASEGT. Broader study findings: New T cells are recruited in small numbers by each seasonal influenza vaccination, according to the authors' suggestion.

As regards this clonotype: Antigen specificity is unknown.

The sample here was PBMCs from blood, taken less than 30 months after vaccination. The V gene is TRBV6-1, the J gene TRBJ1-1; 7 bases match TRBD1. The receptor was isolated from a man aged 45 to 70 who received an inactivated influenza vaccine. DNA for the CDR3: TGTGCCAGCAGTGGGGGACAGATCTTGAACACTGAAGCTTTCTTT. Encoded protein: CASSGGQILNTEAFF.